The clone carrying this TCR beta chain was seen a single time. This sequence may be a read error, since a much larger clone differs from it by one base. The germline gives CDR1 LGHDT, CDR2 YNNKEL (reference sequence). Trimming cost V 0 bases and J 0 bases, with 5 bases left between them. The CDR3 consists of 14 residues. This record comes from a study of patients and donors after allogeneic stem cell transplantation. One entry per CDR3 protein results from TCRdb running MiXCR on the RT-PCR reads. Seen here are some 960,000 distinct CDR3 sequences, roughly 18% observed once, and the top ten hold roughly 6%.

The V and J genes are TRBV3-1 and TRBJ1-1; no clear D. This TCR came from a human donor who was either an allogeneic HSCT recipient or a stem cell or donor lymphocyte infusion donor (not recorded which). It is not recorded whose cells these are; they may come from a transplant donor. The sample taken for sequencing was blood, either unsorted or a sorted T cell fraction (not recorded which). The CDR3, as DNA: TGTGCCAGCAGCCAAGATGTGGTGAACACTGAAGCTTTCTTT. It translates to CASSQDVVNTEAFF. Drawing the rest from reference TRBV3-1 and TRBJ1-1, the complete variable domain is DTAVSQTPKYLVTQMGNDKSIKCEQNLGHDTMYWYKQDSKKFLKIMFSYNNKELIINETVPNRFSPKSPDKAHLNLHINSLELGDSAVYFCASSQDVVNTEAFFGQGTRLTVV.